Described below is a single T cell receptor (beta chain) sequence and its context. Which antigen it targets is not known. This is a mouse receptor, so gene names and germline sequences are those of the mouse. The read comes to an end 1 residue before the CDR3 does, leaving the germline J gene to fill in the end. Compared with germline, V lacks 0 bases and J lacks 4 bases; bases without a gene match: 2. CDR1 and CDR2 are drawn from the germline V gene: LGHNA, YSYQKL. CDR3 length: 15 amino acids, cysteine to phenylalanine. Sequencing covers 42 bases of the CDR3, shown here with the frame starting at base 1. Libraries were constructed by the immunoSEQ multiplex PCR assay. TCRbeta CDR3 sequencing was performed at survey depth by Adaptive Biotechnologies, and CDR3 sequences, V/J genes, productive frequency and template counts were reported. Amplification of TCR beta CDR3 regions started from genomic DNA instead of RNA. The source study handled its data this way. Pairwise repertoire overlap between tissues was quantified with Jensen-Shannon divergence, where 1 means complete divergence and 0 identical. Based on pairwise JSD values, tissues were grouped by single-linkage agglomerative hierarchical clustering, and the results were shown as dendrograms. All patient samples were analyzed with GLIPH2 using simulation_depth 1000, kmer_min_depth 3 and cdr3_length_cutoff 8, and only groups containing more than two unique CDR3s were kept. A standardized tissue-overlap score was calculated by extrapolating Jaccard GLIPH-group overlap across patients to a standard repertoire size of 1000 clones. Linear mixed-effect models, with tissue included as a fixed effect and individual included as a random effect, were used to assess associations of diversity with clinical or experimental variables. Imported from immuneACCESS, the table was reduced by TCRdb to in-frame sequences with V and J called. These copies leave out some clones; in studies compared against another copy, an unresolved V gene accounts for under half, and the cause of the remainder is not known. That table is the source of V, J and clone size, and D and trimming were worked out from the DNA. The sample includes about 22,000 clones, with approximately 72% observed a single time. The ten largest clones capture more than 0.65% of the sample.

Before genomic DNA isolation with the DNeasy Blood & Tissue Kit, mouse tissues were minced using razor blades in buffered saline. These data are taken from a study of tissue T cells after allogeneic stem cell transplantation (dated 2022 in TCRdb). Notes on the research overall: The study profiled TCR beta repertoires in many tissues obtained from research autopsies of patients with and without GVHD, and also in mouse models of GVHD. On the human side, the study was prospective and observational, with no blinding or randomization. Study-wide findings and limitations: In both patients and mice, only a limited portion of the TCR repertoire detected in tissues was captured by blood and spleen T cells. The study did not establish which tissue TCRs were alloreactive or antigen-specific, and some clones may have been host cells that persisted. Not many T cell clones showed up in more than one patient, yet clustering based on motifs uncovered repertoire signatures that were shared across patients in a tissue-specific way. Within patients, how anatomically similar tissues were was a major factor shaping TCR repertoire composition, regardless of disease or transplant status. The patient cohort was small and varied clinically, and sampling depth was recognized as a limitation.

This receptor was identified in a female BALB/c mouse in good health. Mice from this strain have the MHC haplotype H2-d. The sequenced sample was spleen. This chain is built from TRBV2 and TRBJ1-3; a stretch of 8 junction bases matches TRBD1. The CDR3 DNA, read in part, is TGTGCCAGCAGCCAAGAGACAGGGGAAGGAAATACGCTCTAT. This yields the protein CASSQETGEGNTLY. The CDR3, in full, reads CASSQETGEGNTLYF.